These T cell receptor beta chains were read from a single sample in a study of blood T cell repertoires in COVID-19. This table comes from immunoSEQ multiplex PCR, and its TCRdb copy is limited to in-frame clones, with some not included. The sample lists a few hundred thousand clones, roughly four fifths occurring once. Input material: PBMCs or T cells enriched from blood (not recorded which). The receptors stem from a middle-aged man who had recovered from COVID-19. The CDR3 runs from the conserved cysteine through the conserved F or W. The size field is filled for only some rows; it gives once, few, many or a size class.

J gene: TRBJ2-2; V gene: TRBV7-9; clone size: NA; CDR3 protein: CASSPQNRGPGELFF
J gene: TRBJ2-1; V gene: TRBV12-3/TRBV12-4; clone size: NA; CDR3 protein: CASSFRNEQFF
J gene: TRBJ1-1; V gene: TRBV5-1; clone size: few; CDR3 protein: CASTPQGQMNTEAFF
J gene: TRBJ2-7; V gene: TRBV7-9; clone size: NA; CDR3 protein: CASSLWRDEQYF
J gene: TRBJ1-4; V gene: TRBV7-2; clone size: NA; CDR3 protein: CASSSVPGHGRREKLFF
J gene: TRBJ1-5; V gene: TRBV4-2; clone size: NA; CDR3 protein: CASSQEGAGGGYSNQPQHF
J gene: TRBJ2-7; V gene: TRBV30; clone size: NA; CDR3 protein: CALIAGGAYEQYF
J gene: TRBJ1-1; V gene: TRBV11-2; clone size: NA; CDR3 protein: CASSFGGRSEAFF
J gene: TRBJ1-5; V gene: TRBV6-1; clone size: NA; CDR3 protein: CASSERGPQHF
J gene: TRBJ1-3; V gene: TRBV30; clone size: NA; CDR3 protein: CAWSRPGGGNTIYF
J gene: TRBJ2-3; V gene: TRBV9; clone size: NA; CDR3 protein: CASSARLAGGTQKDTQYF
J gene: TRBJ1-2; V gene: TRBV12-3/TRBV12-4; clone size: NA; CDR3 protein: CASSQRRSYTF
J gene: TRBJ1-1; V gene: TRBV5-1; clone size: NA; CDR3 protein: CASSLGQGGEAFF
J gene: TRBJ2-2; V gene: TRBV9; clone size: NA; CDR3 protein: CASSPYTGELFF
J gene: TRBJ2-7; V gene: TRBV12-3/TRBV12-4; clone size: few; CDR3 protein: CASSPGSVYEQYF
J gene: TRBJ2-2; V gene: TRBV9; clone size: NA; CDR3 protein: CASSVAVNTGELFF
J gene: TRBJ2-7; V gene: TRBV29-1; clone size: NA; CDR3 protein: CSVALSGSLRGQYF
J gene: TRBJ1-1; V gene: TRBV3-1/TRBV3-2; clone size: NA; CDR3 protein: CASSQGNRGTEAFF
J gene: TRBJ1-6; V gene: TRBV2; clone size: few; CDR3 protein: CASSPGQGGNSPLHF
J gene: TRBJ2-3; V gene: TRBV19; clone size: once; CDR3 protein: CASKRQGDPDTQYF
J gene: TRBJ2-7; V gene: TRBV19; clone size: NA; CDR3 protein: CASSRTSGRLGEQYF
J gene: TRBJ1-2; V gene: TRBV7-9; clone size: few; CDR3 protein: CASSLDRSDGYTF
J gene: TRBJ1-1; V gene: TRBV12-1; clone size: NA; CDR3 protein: CASSFSRGNTEAFF
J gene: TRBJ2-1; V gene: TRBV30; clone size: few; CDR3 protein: CAWSGLAGQSSYNEQFF
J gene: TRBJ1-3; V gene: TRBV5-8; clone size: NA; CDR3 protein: CASSSRGIGSGNTIYF
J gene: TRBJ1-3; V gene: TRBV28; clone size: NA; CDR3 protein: CASSPRGASGNTIYF
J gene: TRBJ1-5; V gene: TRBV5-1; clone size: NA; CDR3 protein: CASSLQGDQPQHF
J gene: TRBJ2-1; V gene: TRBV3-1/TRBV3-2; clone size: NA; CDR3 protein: CASSTSGSTNEQFF
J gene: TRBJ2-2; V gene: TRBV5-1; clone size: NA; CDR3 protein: CASSQGQGFAGELFF
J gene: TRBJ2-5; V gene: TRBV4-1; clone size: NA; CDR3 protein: CASSPLYQETQYF
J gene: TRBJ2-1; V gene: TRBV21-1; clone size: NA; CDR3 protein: CASSKAGEQFF
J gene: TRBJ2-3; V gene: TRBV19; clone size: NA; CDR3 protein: CASSIYGTNTDTQYF
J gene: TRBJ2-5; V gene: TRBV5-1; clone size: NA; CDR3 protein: CASSLVVAGATQYF
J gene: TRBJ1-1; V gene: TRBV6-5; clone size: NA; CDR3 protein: CASIKAAGNTEAFF
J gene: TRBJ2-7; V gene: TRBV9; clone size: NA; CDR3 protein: CASSVTSGTSYEQYF
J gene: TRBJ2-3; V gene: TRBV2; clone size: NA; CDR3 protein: CASRLSVLAVTQYF
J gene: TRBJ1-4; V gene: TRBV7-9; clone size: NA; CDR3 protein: CASSLVSIRENEKLFF
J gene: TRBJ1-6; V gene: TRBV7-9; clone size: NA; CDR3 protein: CASSPNGAAYNSPLHF
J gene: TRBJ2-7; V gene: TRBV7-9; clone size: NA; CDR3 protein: CASSSLQSGSYEQYF
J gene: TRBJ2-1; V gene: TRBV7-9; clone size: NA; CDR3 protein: CASSLAVDEQFF
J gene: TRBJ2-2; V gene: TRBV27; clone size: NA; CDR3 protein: CASKSGGGTNTGELFF
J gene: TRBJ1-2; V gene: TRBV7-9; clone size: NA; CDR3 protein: CASSSGQGQHGYTF
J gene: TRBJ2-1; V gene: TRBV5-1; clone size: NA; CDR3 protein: CASSLESAGGYNEQFF
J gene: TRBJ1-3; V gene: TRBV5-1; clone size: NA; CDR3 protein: CASSLDVRGSTGNTIYF
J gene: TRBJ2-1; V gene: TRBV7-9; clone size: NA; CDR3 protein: CASSLGDSRVNEQFF